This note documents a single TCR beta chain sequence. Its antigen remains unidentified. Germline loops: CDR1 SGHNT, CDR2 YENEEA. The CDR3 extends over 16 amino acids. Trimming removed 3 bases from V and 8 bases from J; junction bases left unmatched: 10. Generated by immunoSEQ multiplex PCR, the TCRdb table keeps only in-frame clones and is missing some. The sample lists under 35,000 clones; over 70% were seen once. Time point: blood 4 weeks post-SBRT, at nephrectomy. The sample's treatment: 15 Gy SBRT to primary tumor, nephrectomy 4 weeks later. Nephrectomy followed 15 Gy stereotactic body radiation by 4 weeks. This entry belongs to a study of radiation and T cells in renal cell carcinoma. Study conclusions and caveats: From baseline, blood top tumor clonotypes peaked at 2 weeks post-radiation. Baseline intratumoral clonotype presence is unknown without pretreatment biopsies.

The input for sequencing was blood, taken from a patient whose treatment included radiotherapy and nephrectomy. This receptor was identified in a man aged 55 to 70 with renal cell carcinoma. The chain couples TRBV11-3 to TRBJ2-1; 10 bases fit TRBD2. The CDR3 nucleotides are TGTGCCAGCAGCTTCAGGCTAGCGGGGGCCCCTGATGAGCAGTTCTTC. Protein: CASSFRLAGAPDEQFF. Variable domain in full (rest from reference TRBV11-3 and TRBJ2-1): EAGVVQSPRYKIIEKKQPVAFWCNPISGHNTLYWYLQNLGQGPELLIRYENEEAVDDSQLPKDRFSAERLKGVDSTLKIQPAELGDSAVYLCASSFRLAGAPDEQFFGPGTRLTVL.